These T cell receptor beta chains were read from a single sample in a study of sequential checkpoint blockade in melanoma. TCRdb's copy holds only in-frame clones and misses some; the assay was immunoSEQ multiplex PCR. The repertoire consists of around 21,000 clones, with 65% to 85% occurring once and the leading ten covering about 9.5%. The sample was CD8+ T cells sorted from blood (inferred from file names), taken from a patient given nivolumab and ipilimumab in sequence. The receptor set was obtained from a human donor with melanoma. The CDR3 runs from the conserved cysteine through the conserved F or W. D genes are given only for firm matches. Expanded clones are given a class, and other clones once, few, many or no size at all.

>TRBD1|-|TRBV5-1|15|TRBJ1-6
CASSPGQGYNSPLHF
TGCGCCAGCAGCCCGGGACAGGGGTATAATTCACCCCTCCACTTT
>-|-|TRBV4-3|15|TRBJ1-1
CASSRLGVDNTEAFF
TGCGCCAGCAGCCGCCTAGGGGTGGATAACACTGAAGCTTTCTTT
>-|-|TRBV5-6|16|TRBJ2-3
CASSFPRVGSPDTQYF
TGTGCCAGCAGCTTTCCTCGTGTCGGGAGCCCAGATACGCAGTATTTT
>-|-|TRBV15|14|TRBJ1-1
CATSAGAMNTEAFF
TGTGCCACCAGCGCAGGGGCTATGAACACTGAAGCTTTCTTT
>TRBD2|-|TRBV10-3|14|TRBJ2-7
CAISDRDAGGEQYF
TGTGCCATCAGTGACCGGGACGCCGGGGGGGAGCAGTACTTC
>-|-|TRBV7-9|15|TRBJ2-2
CASTGGPGDTGELFF
TGTGCCAGCACCGGGGGGCCAGGGGACACCGGGGAGCTGTTTTTT
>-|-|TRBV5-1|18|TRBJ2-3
CASSLALLHGVGTDTQYF
TGCGCCAGCAGCTTGGCCCTTTTACACGGAGTGGGCACAGATACGCAGTATTTT
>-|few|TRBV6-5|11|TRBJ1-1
CASSENGEAFF
TGTGCCAGCAGTGAAAACGGTGAAGCTTTCTTT
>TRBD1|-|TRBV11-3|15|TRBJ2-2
CASSFGTGGTGELFF
TGTGCCAGCAGCTTCGGGACAGGGGGGACCGGGGAGCTGTTTTTT
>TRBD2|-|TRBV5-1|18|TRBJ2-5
CASSYSGRAGRVGETQYF
TGCGCCAGCAGCTATAGCGGGAGGGCAGGGCGTGTCGGGGAGACCCAGTACTTC
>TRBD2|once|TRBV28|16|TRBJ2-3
CASSLQLAAATDTQYF
TGTGCCAGCAGTTTACAACTAGCGGCCGCCACAGATACGCAGTATTTT
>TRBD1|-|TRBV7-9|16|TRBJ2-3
CASSSTDRGNTDTQYF
TGTGCCAGCAGCTCGACAGACAGGGGAAACACAGATACGCAGTATTTT
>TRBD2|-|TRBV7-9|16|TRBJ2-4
CASSSRTSGSRDIQYF
TGTGCCAGCAGCTCCAGGACTAGCGGGAGCCGGGACATTCAGTACTTC
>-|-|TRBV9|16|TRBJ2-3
CASSVDWYSPTDTQYF
TGTGCCAGCAGCGTAGATTGGTACAGCCCCACAGATACGCAGTATTTT
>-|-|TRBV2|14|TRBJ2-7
CASSDQGQWHEQYF
TGTGCCAGCAGTGATCAGGGGCAGTGGCACGAGCAGTACTTC
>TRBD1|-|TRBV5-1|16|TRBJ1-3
CASSAPGTDSGNTIYF
TGCGCCAGCAGCGCGCCCGGGACAGACTCTGGAAACACCATATATTTT
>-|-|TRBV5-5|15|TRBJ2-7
CASSFYGQLTYEQYF
TGTGCCAGCAGTTTCTACGGACAGCTCACCTACGAGCAGTACTTC
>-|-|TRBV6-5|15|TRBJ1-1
CASSVQGYMNTEAFF
TGTGCCAGCAGTGTCCAGGGGTACATGAACACTGAAGCTTTCTTT
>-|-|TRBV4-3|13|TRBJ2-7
CASSLFLSYEQYF
TGCGCCAGCAGCCTGTTTTTATCCTACGAGCAGTACTTC